These T cell receptor beta chains were read from a single sample in a study of CD8+CD57+ T cells in acquired aplastic anemia. MiXCR, run by TCRdb on the reads, gives a single entry per CDR3 protein. Of about 180,000 distinct CDR3 sequences listed, 45% to 55% were seen once; the top ten hold around 1%. The sample consisted of sorted CD4+, CD8+, or CD8+CD57+ T cells (not recorded which) from PBMCs. The receptors were gathered from a human donor with aplastic anemia. CDR3s include the opening cysteine and the closing phenylalanine or tryptophan. Fields, in order: D gene, J gene, clone size, V gene, CDR3 length, CDR3 DNA, CDR3 protein. The D gene is left open where the match is weak. Where a row states a size, it is once, few, many or the class of an expanded clone; other rows omit it.

d_call: NA
j_call: TRBJ1-1
clone_size: NA
v_call: TRBV2
cdr3_length: 12
cdr3_nt: TGTGCCAGCACCGTGGGGCCTCGGAAAGCTTTCTTT
cdr3_aa: CASTVGPRKAFF

d_call: TRBD1
j_call: TRBJ1-2
clone_size: NA
v_call: TRBV29-1
cdr3_length: 12
cdr3_nt: TGCAGCGCAGGGACAGGGGACTATGGCTACACCTTC
cdr3_aa: CSAGTGDYGYTF

d_call: NA
j_call: TRBJ2-7
clone_size: few
v_call: TRBV7-2
cdr3_length: 13
cdr3_nt: TGTGCCATTTCGACCGGGGGGCGCTACGAGCAGTACTTC
cdr3_aa: CAISTGGRYEQYF

d_call: TRBD1
j_call: TRBJ2-7
clone_size: NA
v_call: TRBV5-4
cdr3_length: 13
cdr3_nt: TGTGCCAGCAGCTGGGACAGGGGGCACGAGCAATACTTC
cdr3_aa: CASSWDRGHEQYF

d_call: NA
j_call: TRBJ1-5
clone_size: NA
v_call: TRBV11-1
cdr3_length: 17
cdr3_nt: TGTGCCAGCAGCTTTTTCCGTCCCGCCGGAGGGCGTCAGCCCCAGCATTTT
cdr3_aa: CASSFFRPAGGRQPQHF

d_call: NA
j_call: TRBJ2-7
clone_size: NA
v_call: TRBV7-3
cdr3_length: 14
cdr3_nt: TGTGCCAGCAGCTTAGAGAGGACAGCCTACGAGCAGTACTTC
cdr3_aa: CASSLERTAYEQYF

d_call: NA
j_call: TRBJ1-1
clone_size: NA
v_call: TRBV20-1
cdr3_length: 14
cdr3_nt: TGCAGTGCGGTATATGGGGCAGCAAACACTGAAGCTTTCTTT
cdr3_aa: CSAVYGAANTEAFF

d_call: TRBD1
j_call: TRBJ1-2
clone_size: NA
v_call: TRBV4-2
cdr3_length: 15
cdr3_nt: TGTGCCAGCAACCGAGAACAGGGGGTAACTATTGGCTACACCTTC
cdr3_aa: CASNREQGVTIGYTF

d_call: NA
j_call: TRBJ2-7
clone_size: few
v_call: TRBV5-1
cdr3_length: 12
cdr3_nt: TGCGCCAGCAGCTTGGTCCAGGGGGAGCAGTACTTC
cdr3_aa: CASSLVQGEQYF

d_call: TRBD2
j_call: TRBJ2-3
clone_size: few
v_call: TRBV24-1
cdr3_length: 17
cdr3_nt: TGTGCCACCAGTGGAAGCGGGAGGGCCGGTTTAACCGATACGCAGTATTTT
cdr3_aa: CATSGSGRAGLTDTQYF

d_call: TRBD1
j_call: TRBJ2-2
clone_size: many
v_call: TRBV2
cdr3_length: 16
cdr3_nt: TGTGCCAGCAGCCTCACAGGGGCGGGGAACACCGGGGAGCTGTTTTTT
cdr3_aa: CASSLTGAGNTGELFF

d_call: NA
j_call: TRBJ1-5
clone_size: many
v_call: TRBV12-3/TRBV12-4
cdr3_length: 15
cdr3_nt: TGTGCCAGCAGTTTCGCGGGAGGGTCCAATCAGCCCCAGCATTTT
cdr3_aa: CASSFAGGSNQPQHF

d_call: TRBD2
j_call: TRBJ2-5
clone_size: many
v_call: TRBV7-3
cdr3_length: 14
cdr3_nt: TGTGCCAGCAGCCTAGCGGGGGGTCTGGAGACCCAGTACTTC
cdr3_aa: CASSLAGGLETQYF

d_call: TRBD2
j_call: TRBJ2-5
clone_size: many
v_call: TRBV7-3
cdr3_length: 16
cdr3_nt: TGTGCCAGCAGCGGTAGCGGGGGGGCGGCCCAAGAGACCCAGTACTTC
cdr3_aa: CASSGSGGAAQETQYF

d_call: NA
j_call: TRBJ1-3
clone_size: many
v_call: TRBV29-1
cdr3_length: 12
cdr3_nt: TGCAGCGTTACAGGGACCGGAAACACCATATATTTT
cdr3_aa: CSVTGTGNTIYF

d_call: NA
j_call: TRBJ2-7
clone_size: many
v_call: TRBV20-1
cdr3_length: 13
cdr3_nt: TGCAGTGCTATCTCGGGGGCTACTGACGAGCAGTACTTC
cdr3_aa: CSAISGATDEQYF

d_call: NA
j_call: TRBJ2-3
clone_size: NA
v_call: TRBV10-3
cdr3_length: 11
cdr3_nt: TGTGCCATCGGGGATTCGGATACGCAGTATTTT
cdr3_aa: CAIGDSDTQYF

d_call: NA
j_call: TRBJ1-5
clone_size: NA
v_call: TRBV2
cdr3_length: 14
cdr3_nt: TGTGCCAGCATGGAGGTGCATAGCAATCAGCCCCAGCATTTT
cdr3_aa: CASMEVHSNQPQHF

d_call: TRBD2
j_call: TRBJ2-7
clone_size: NA
v_call: TRBV7-9
cdr3_length: 13
cdr3_nt: TGTGCCAGCAGCCGGGGGGGCTCCCACGAGCAGTACTTC
cdr3_aa: CASSRGGSHEQYF

d_call: TRBD2
j_call: TRBJ2-1
clone_size: many
v_call: TRBV9
cdr3_length: 14
cdr3_nt: TGTGCCAGCAGCGCCCGGGGGGAAACCAATGAGCAGTTCTTC
cdr3_aa: CASSARGETNEQFF

d_call: NA
j_call: TRBJ2-7
clone_size: NA
v_call: TRBV7-9
cdr3_length: 13
cdr3_nt: TGTGCCAGCAGCTTAGGGAACCCCTACGAGCAGTACTTC
cdr3_aa: CASSLGNPYEQYF

d_call: NA
j_call: TRBJ2-7
clone_size: many
v_call: TRBV5-1
cdr3_length: 13
cdr3_nt: TGCGCCAGCAGCTTGCCACCATCCTACGAGCAGTACTTC
cdr3_aa: CASSLPPSYEQYF

d_call: NA
j_call: TRBJ1-1
clone_size: NA
v_call: TRBV29-1
cdr3_length: 13
cdr3_nt: TGCAGCGTTGAAGGCTACAGAGACACTGAAGCTTTCTTT
cdr3_aa: CSVEGYRDTEAFF

d_call: NA
j_call: TRBJ2-3
clone_size: many
v_call: TRBV24-1
cdr3_length: 12
cdr3_nt: TGTGCCACCAGTGCCATCACAGATACGCAGTATTTT
cdr3_aa: CATSAITDTQYF

d_call: TRBD1
j_call: TRBJ1-6
clone_size: NA
v_call: TRBV27
cdr3_length: 15
cdr3_nt: TGTGCCAGCAGTTTAGAGGACAGGGGGGGGCCACCCCTCCACTTT
cdr3_aa: CASSLEDRGGPPLHF

d_call: TRBD1
j_call: TRBJ1-1
clone_size: NA
v_call: TRBV11-3
cdr3_length: 15
cdr3_nt: TGTGCCAGCAGCTATAGGACAGGGAGCGGCACTGAAGCTTTCTTT
cdr3_aa: CASSYRTGSGTEAFF

d_call: TRBD1
j_call: TRBJ2-4
clone_size: NA
v_call: TRBV12-3/TRBV12-4
cdr3_length: 17
cdr3_nt: TGTGCCAGCAGTTTAGGTGGGACAGGGTTGGCCAAAAACATTCAGTACTTC
cdr3_aa: CASSLGGTGLAKNIQYF

d_call: TRBD1
j_call: TRBJ2-7
clone_size: NA
v_call: TRBV20-1
cdr3_length: 13
cdr3_nt: TGCAGTGCCCTCCGGGACAGTCCCTACGAGCAGTACTTC
cdr3_aa: CSALRDSPYEQYF

d_call: TRBD2
j_call: TRBJ2-5
clone_size: NA
v_call: TRBV20-1
cdr3_length: 14
cdr3_nt: TGCAGTGCCATCCGAACTAGCGGTGGAGAGACCCAGTACTTC
cdr3_aa: CSAIRTSGGETQYF